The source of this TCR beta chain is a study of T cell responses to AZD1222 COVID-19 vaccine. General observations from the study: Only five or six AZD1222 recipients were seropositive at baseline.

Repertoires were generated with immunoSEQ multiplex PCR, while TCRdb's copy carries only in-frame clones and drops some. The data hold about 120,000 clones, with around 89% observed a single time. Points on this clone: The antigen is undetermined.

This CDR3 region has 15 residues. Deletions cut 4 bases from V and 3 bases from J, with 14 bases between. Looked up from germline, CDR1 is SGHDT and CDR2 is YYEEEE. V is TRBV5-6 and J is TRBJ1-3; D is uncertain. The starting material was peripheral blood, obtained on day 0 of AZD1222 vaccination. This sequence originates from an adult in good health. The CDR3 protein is CASSAAVSVGNTIYF. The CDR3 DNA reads TGTGCCAGCAGCGCGGCGGTCAGCGTTGGAAACACCATATATTTT.